Presented here are 20 T cell receptor beta chains from one specimen sequenced in a study of T cell responses to AZD1222 COVID-19 vaccine. The data were produced by immunoSEQ multiplex PCR, yet TCRdb's version contains in-frame clones alone and is incomplete. The sample has 150,000 or so clones, about 90% seen once. Specimen: peripheral blood, collected 28 days after the second AZD1222 dose. These receptors all come from an adult who received the AZD1222 COVID-19 vaccine.

The rearrangement uses TRBV5-6 and TRBJ1-5, with D possibly TRBD1 on 5 matching bases. The CDR3 extends over 15 amino acids. V lost 1 base to trimming and J lost 3 bases, with 11 bases between them. Germline CDR1 is SGHDT and CDR2 is YYEEEE. CDR3 DNA: TGTGCCAGCAGCTTGAGGGGCAGGGTCAATCAGCCCCAGCATTTT. Translating it yields CASSLRGRVNQPQHF.

The chain joins TRBV30 to TRBJ1-5; weak D call: TRBD1 (6 bases). Trimming left V 5 bases short and J 4 bases short, with 18 bases between. The CDR3 is made up of 15 amino acids. The germline gives CDR1 GTSNPN, CDR2 SVGIG (reference sequence). The CDR3 DNA reads as TGTGCCTGGGGGAACAGGGTAAATAGGAATCAGCCCCAGCATTTT. Translating gives CAWGNRVNRNQPQHF. The whole variable domain, remainder taken from reference TRBV30 and TRBJ1-5, is SQTIHQWPATLVQPVGSPLSLECTVEGTSNPNLYWYRQAAGRGLQLLFYSVGIGQISSEVPQNLSASRPQDRQFILSSKKLLLSDSGFYLCAWGNRVNRNQPQHFGDGTRLSIL.

V and J are TRBV4-1 and TRBJ2-7; 9 bases fit TRBD1. V gave up 0 bases and J gave up 2 bases; unmatched junction bases: 2. This CDR3 has 15 residues. Germline V gene sequence: CDR1 MGHRA, CDR2 YSYEKL. In nucleotides, the CDR3 is TGCGCCAGCAGCCAAGAGGGACAGGGAACCTACGAGCAGTACTTC. It is translated as CASSQEGQGTYEQYF.

The chain joins TRBV15 to TRBJ2-6; TRBD1 matches at 7 bases. The germline V gene has CDR1 LNHNV and CDR2 YYDKDF (reference sequence). Losses at the gene ends were 3 bases for V and 4 bases for J; bases not matched to a gene: 6. This CDR3 spans 16 amino acids. The CDR3 reads CATSRTGSPGANVLTF. The CDR3, as DNA: TGTGCCACCAGCAGGACAGGGAGCCCCGGGGCCAACGTCCTGACTTTC. The variable domain in full, completed from reference TRBV15 and TRBJ2-6, reads DAMVIQNPRYQVTQFGKPVTLSCSQTLNHNVMYWYQQKSSQAPKLLFHYYDKDFNNEADTPDNFQSRRPNTSFCFLDIRSPGLGDTAMYLCATSRTGSPGANVLTFGAGSRLTVL.

The chain is built from TRBV5-1 and TRBJ2-7, with D possibly matching TRBD2 (5 bases). V lost 4 bases and J lost 6, with 17 bases in between. In germline, CDR1 is SGHRS, CDR2 YFSETQ. The CDR3 is made up of 14 amino acids. The CDR3 region has the DNA TGCGCCAGCAGCAGATCCCGGGATCTCCCCGAGCAGTACTTC. Its translation: CASSRSRDLPEQYF. The entire variable domain, with the rest obtained from reference TRBV5-1 and TRBJ2-7, is as follows: KAGVTQTPRYLIKTRGQQVTLSCSPISGHRSVSWYQQTPGQGLQFLFEYFSETQRNKGNFPGRFSGRQFSNSRSEMNVSTLELGDSALYLCASSRSRDLPEQYFGPGTRLTVT.

This rearrangement joins TRBV4-3 to TRBJ2-2; TRBD2 matches 8 bases. Per germline, CDR1 LGHNA and CDR2 YSLEER. J was trimmed by 5 bases and V by 2 bases; bases with no gene match: 10. The CDR3 covers 17 residues. CDR3 bases: TGCGCCAGCAGCCAAAGTACTACCTCTAGCGGGACCGGGGAGCTGTTTTTT. The encoded protein is CASSQSTTSSGTGELFF.

This chain links TRBV7-8 with TRBJ1-2; 7 nucleotides align to TRBD1. This CDR3 has 14 residues. From germline, CDR1 is SGHVS and CDR2 FQNEAQ. V shed 5 bases, J shed 4 bases, and the junction held 7 bases outside the gene matches. The CDR3, as DNA: TGTGCCAGCAGCCCGAACAGGGGCGGCTATGGCTACACCTTC. It translates to CASSPNRGGYGYTF.

J is TRBJ2-1 and V is TRBV7-2, with TRBD2 matching over 9 bases. Germline CDR1 SGHTA, CDR2 FQGNSA. The V and J ends lost 4 bases and 8 bases, in that order; junction bases with no gene match: 12. The CDR3 covers 16 residues. The CDR3 spells CASSYQGGRAVDEQFF. The DNA for the CDR3 is TGTGCCAGCAGCTACCAAGGCGGGAGGGCCGTCGATGAGCAGTTCTTC. The full variable domain, its missing parts supplied by reference TRBV7-2 and TRBJ2-1, is GAGVSQSPSNKVTEKGKDVELRCDPISGHTALYWYRQSLGQGLEFLIYFQGNSAPDKSGLPSDRFSAERTGGSVSTLTIQRTQQEDSAVYLCASSYQGGRAVDEQFFGPGTRLTVL.

This clone has only a few counts. V gene TRBV4-1 combines with J gene TRBJ2-7, with 7 nucleotides matching TRBD1. Germline trimming cut 4 bases from V and 3 bases from J; bases unmatched to any gene: 15. Germline V CDR1 and CDR2: MGHRA, YSYEKL. The length of the CDR3 is 17 residues. Here the CDR3 DNA reads TGCGCCAGCAGCCCAAGAGAGCCCCGGACAGGCCACTACGAGCAGTACTTC. Translating gives CASSPREPRTGHYEQYF.

The chain uses TRBV7-2 and TRBJ1-6; D ambiguous. Germline CDR1 reads SGHTA; CDR2 reads FQGNSA. The CDR3 totals 13 residues. With 5 bases removed from V and 8 bases from J, the gap between germline ends came to 10 bases. CDR3 sequence (DNA): TGTGCCAGCAGCATGACACGTTATTCACCCCTCCACTTT. Encoded protein: CASSMTRYSPLHF.

This sequence joins TRBV7-9 and TRBJ1-6; D not resolved. This CDR3 region has 13 residues. Trimming shortened V by 6 bases and J by 6 bases, and 9 bases separated the two germline ends. Germline V lookup: CDR1 SEHNR, CDR2 FQNEAQ (reference sequence). This CDR3 is CASRRETNSPLHF. CDR3 nucleotides: TGTGCCAGCAGAAGGGAGACTAATTCACCCCTCCACTTT.

V usage is TRBV16 and J usage is TRBJ1-5, with 12 positions matching TRBD1. The length of the CDR3 is 16 residues. CDR1 is KGHSY, CDR2 FQNENV, per germline. Trimming at V came to 4 bases and at J to 7 bases, leaving 8 bases not matched to a gene. The CDR3 sequence is CASSLPGQGAWQPQHF. The DNA for the CDR3 is TGTGCCAGCAGCCTGCCGGGACAGGGGGCTTGGCAGCCCCAGCATTTT.

J is TRBJ1-1 and V is TRBV4-3; no definite D call. The length of the CDR3 is 13 residues. Per the germline V gene, CDR1 is LGHNA and CDR2 is YSLEER. The V and J ends lost 4 bases and 3 bases respectively, with 9 bases between them. The CDR3 region has the DNA TGCGCCAGCAGCCTAAATTATGACACTGAAGCTTTCTTT. Residues: CASSLNYDTEAFF.

The chain couples TRBV10-3 to TRBJ1-5; TRBD1 aligns across 7 bases. CDR3 length: 13 residues. Germline-derived CDR1 and CDR2 are ENHRY and SYGVKD. V was clipped by 8 bases and J by 0 bases; unmatched bases: 1. DNA for the CDR3: TGTGCCATCCAGGGGGATAGCAATCAGCCCCAGCATTTT. It codes for CAIQGDSNQPQHF.

In its sample, this clone was seen once. J is TRBJ1-2 and V is TRBV3-1 (or the pseudogene TRBV3-2), with D uncertain. The CDR3 sequence is 14 residues long. Germline loops: CDR1 LGHDT, CDR2 YNNKEL (reference sequence). Trimming removed 0 bases at V and 11 bases at J, with 16 bases between. The CDR3: CASSQERALRAYTF. As DNA, the CDR3 is TGTGCCAGCAGCCAAGAGCGGGCCCTGAGGGCATACACCTTC.

The chain recombines TRBV12-3 or TRBV12-4 with TRBJ2-5; the match to TRBD2 covers 7 bases. The CDR3 has 13 residues. V lost 6 bases, J lost 3 bases, and 4 bases stayed unmatched. DNA of the CDR3: TGTGCCAGCAGCCTGCGGGGGAAAGAGACCCAGTACTTC. Its protein product is CASSLRGKETQYF.

The chain links TRBV7-2 to TRBJ2-7; 12 bases map to TRBD1. The V gene's germline CDR1 is SGHTA and CDR2 FQGNSA. The V and J ends lost 4 bases and 4 bases, in that order; junction bases with no gene match: 2. This CDR3 has 14 amino acids. The CDR3 region is CASSWGQGAYEQYF. Written as DNA, the CDR3 is TGTGCCAGCAGCTGGGGACAGGGGGCTTACGAGCAGTACTTC.

This chain links TRBV19 with TRBJ2-4; the D call may be TRBD1 or TRBD2 (5 bases each). Trimming left V 5 bases short and J 2 bases short, with 10 bases between. The germline V gene has CDR1 LNHDA and CDR2 SQIVND (reference sequence). The CDR3 has 14 amino acids. The CDR3 loop is CASSFQGPKNIQYF. In DNA, the CDR3 is TGTGCCAGTAGTTTTCAGGGACCCAAAAACATTCAGTACTTC.

The chain has TRBV19 and TRBJ2-2; D call uncertain. Trimming took off 6 bases at V and 4 bases at J, with 21 bases between the two ends. CDR1 is LNHDA and CDR2 is SQIVND in the germline V gene (reference sequence). The CDR3 extends over 17 amino acids. CDR3 DNA sequence: TGTGCCAGTAGATATGGCAGGTTCAGTTCTGGCACCGGGGAGCTGTTTTTT. This gives the protein CASRYGRFSSGTGELFF.

The rearrangement uses TRBV7-2 and TRBJ1-6; D is perhaps TRBD1 (5 bases). V shed 0 bases and J shed 7 bases, with 10 bases lying between them. Germline CDR1 reads SGHTA; CDR2 reads FQGNSA. This CDR3 is 15 amino acids long. In nucleotides, the CDR3 is TGTGCCAGCAGCTTAGCGCAGACAGTAAATTCACCCCTCCACTTT. Residues: CASSLAQTVNSPLHF.